This is a list of T cell receptor beta chains from one sample in a study of identifying expanded T cells in peripheral blood. Data came from immunoSEQ multiplex PCR; TCRdb stores just in-frame clones and leaves some out. The sample carries about 91,000 clones, more than 70% recorded once. Sequencing was carried out using blood. The receptors derive from a person aged 18 to 70 in good health. Both conserved end residues are part of each CDR3. The D gene is left open where the match is weak. Where a row states a size, it is once, few, many or the class of an expanded clone; other rows omit it.

abundance,j_gene,v_gene,d_gene,CDR3aa,CDR3nt
-,TRBJ1-3,TRBV4-1,-,CASSQEGFAGNTTYF,TGCGCCAGCAGCCAAGAGGGGTTTGCGGGAAACACCACATATTTT
few,TRBJ2-1,TRBV4-2,-,CASREEAEYSGQFF,TGTGCCAGCAGGGAGGAAGCGGAGTATAGTGGGCAGTTCTTC
-,TRBJ2-1,TRBV2,-,CASSLTSSYNEQFF,TGTGCCAGCAGCCTAACCAGCTCCTACAATGAGCAGTTCTTC
-,TRBJ2-1,TRBV7-2,-,CASSRRDPNHNEQFF,TGTGCCAGCAGCCGACGTGACCCAAACCACAATGAGCAGTTCTTC
-,TRBJ1-2,TRBV27,-,CASRDGPHGYTF,TGTGCCAGCAGGGACGGGCCTCATGGCTACACCTTC
few,TRBJ2-7,TRBV9,-,CASSGSPHYEQYF,TGTGCCAGCAGCGGCTCGCCTCACTACGAGCAGTACTTC
-,TRBJ1-5,TRBV9,-,CASSPSGGRGAQPQHF,TGTGCCAGCAGCCCTAGTGGGGGCCGCGGCGCTCAGCCCCAGCATTTT
few,TRBJ2-2,TRBV6-4,TRBD1,CASSDGTGGTGELFF,TGTGCCAGCAGTGACGGGACAGGGGGCACCGGGGAGCTGTTTTTT
-,TRBJ2-1,TRBV7-3,TRBD1,CASSYGTGGRNEQFF,TGTGCCAGCAGCTACGGGACAGGGGGTAGGAATGAGCAGTTCTTC
-,TRBJ2-5,TRBV27,-,CASSLVGFQETQYF,TGTGCCAGCAGTTTAGTTGGTTTTCAAGAGACCCAGTACTTC
-,TRBJ1-5,TRBV4-3,-,CASSQDRDILQPQHF,TGCGCCAGCAGCCAAGATCGGGACATTCTTCAGCCCCAGCATTTT
-,TRBJ2-1,TRBV9,TRBD2,CASSPITNLAGGYNEQFF,TGTGCCAGCAGCCCAATCACCAATCTAGCGGGGGGCTACAATGAGCAGTTCTTC
-,TRBJ2-7,TRBV5-5,TRBD1,CASSLQLGQAYEQYF,TGTGCCAGCAGCTTGCAACTGGGACAGGCCTACGAGCAGTACTTC
-,TRBJ1-1,TRBV7-9,-,CASSHPPGASEAFF,TGTGCCAGCTCCCACCCTCCGGGGGCTTCTGAAGCTTTCTTT
once,TRBJ2-1,TRBV6-6,-,CASSYSSLDNEQFF,TGTGCCAGCAGTTACTCGAGTTTGGACAATGAGCAGTTCTTC
-,TRBJ2-7,TRBV27,-,CASSSRDWGEQYF,TGTGCCAGCAGTTCGAGGGACTGGGGCGAGCAGTACTTC
-,TRBJ1-4,TRBV28,-,CASSPGNEKLFF,TGTGCCAGCAGTCCCGGTAATGAAAAACTGTTTTTT
-,TRBJ2-7,TRBV28,-,CASSPRRSSYEQYF,TGTGCCAGCAGCCCGCGACGGTCCTCCTACGAGCAGTACTTC
-,TRBJ2-1,TRBV29-1,-,CSVEGGPSSYNEQFF,TGCAGCGTTGAGGGTGGCCCTAGCTCCTACAATGAGCAGTTCTTC
-,TRBJ2-5,TRBV6-5,-,CASSYSRGPETQYF,TGTGCCAGCAGTTACTCGCGGGGCCCAGAGACCCAGTACTTC
-,TRBJ2-2,TRBV28,-,CASIRVRNTGELFF,TGTGCCAGCATAAGAGTGCGGAACACCGGGGAGCTGTTTTTT
-,TRBJ1-1,TRBV7-6,TRBD1,CASSLTGSNTEAFF,TGTGCCAGCAGCTTGACAGGGTCGAACACTGAAGCTTTCTTT